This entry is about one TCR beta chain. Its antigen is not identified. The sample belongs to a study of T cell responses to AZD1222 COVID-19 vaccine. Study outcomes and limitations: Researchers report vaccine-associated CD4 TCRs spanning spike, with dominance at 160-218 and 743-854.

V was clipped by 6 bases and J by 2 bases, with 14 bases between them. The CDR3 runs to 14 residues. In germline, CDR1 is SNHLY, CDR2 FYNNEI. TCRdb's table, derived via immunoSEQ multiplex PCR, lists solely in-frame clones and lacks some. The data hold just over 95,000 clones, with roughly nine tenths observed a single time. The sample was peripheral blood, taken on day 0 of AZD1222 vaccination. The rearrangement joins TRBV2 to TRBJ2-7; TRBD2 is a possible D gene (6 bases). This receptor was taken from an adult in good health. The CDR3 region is CASRVGGPTYEQYF. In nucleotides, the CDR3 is TGTGCCAGCAGGGTCGGGGGTCCAACCTACGAGCAGTACTTC.